This TCR beta chain originates from a study of blood T cell repertoires in COVID-19. The repertoire was sequenced with immunoSEQ multiplex PCR; TCRdb's copy has only in-frame clones and lacks some. The sample yields approximately 300,000 clones, 90% seen once. Germline CDR1 MNHNS, CDR2 SASEGT. Trimming took off 0 bases at V and 0 bases at J, with 9 bases between the two ends. CDR3 length equals 15 residues. The TCR was taken from a woman in her twenties or thirties with COVID-19, enrolled during active disease. Sequencing was done on a sample of peripheral blood. V and J are TRBV6-1 and TRBJ2-7; no definite D call. CDR3 DNA: TGTGCCAGCAGTGAAGCGCTCTCGAGCTCCTACGAGCAGTACTTC. The encoded protein is CASSEALSSSYEQYF.